The T cell receptor beta chain described here comes from a study of cytomegalovirus exposure and HLA in healthy donors. Whole-study findings and limits: The study labeled 170 or so TCR beta chains cytomegalovirus-associated.

Concerning this clone itself: Its antigen remains unknown.

The germline V gene has CDR1 SGHTA and CDR2 FQGNSA. The V and J ends lost 6 bases and 5 bases respectively, with 11 bases between them. The CDR3 runs 13 residues. The data were produced by immunoSEQ multiplex PCR, yet TCRdb's version contains in-frame clones alone and is incomplete. The data contain about 340,000 clones, about nine tenths of them singletons. This clonotype originated in a woman between 18 and 30 years old in good health and CMV-seronegative. Sequenced material: PBMCs. This rearrangement joins TRBV7-2 to TRBJ1-5, with D perhaps matching TRBD1 (6 bases). In DNA form, the CDR3 reads TGTGCCAGCAGAGAACAGGGAGATCAGCCCCAGCATTTT. As protein: CASREQGDQPQHF.